This TCR beta chain is from a study of blood T cell repertoires in COVID-19. About the study: Italy, Spain and the United States were the sources of the convalescent and acute COVID-19 samples. The analysed material was cDNA or gDNA that came from T cells, B-cell-depleted T cells, or PBMCs.

This clone was found once. Trimming pared 4 bases from V and 4 bases from J, leaving 20 bases between. CDR3 size: 16 residues. Germline V gene data show CDR1 as SGHRS and CDR2 as YFSETQ. As originally analysed: Amplified reference gene primers provided the basis for estimating nucleated cell counts. Produced via immunoSEQ multiplex PCR; TCRdb's table is partial and in-frame only. That table gives V, J and clone size, and the DNA gave D and trimming. The sample has approximately 130,000 clones; over 75% are singletons. Source material: peripheral blood. The rearrangement links TRBV5-1 to TRBJ2-5; TRBD2 is a possible D gene (6 bases). This TCR was sampled from a man between 50 and 59 years old with acute or convalescent COVID-19. The CDR3 DNA sequence: TGCGCCAGCAGCCTGCTGGGACTCCTCGGTGGAGAGACCCAGTACTTC. Its translation is CASSLLGLLGGETQYF.